This T cell receptor (beta chain) was sequenced for a study of blood T cell repertoires in COVID-19. For the study at large: Sources were T cells, B-cell-depleted T cells, or PBMCs; the material itself was cDNA or gDNA.

Sequencing used immunoSEQ multiplex PCR; TCRdb keeps in-frame clones, though not all of them. The sample consists of 150,000 or so clones, roughly four fifths of them appearing once. CDR3 size: 15 residues. The J segment lost 6 bases and the V segment lost 3 bases, leaving 8 bases of the junction unmatched. Germline values: CDR1 LGHDT, CDR2 YNNKEL (reference sequence). The rearrangement joins TRBV3-1 (or the pseudogene TRBV3-2) to TRBJ2-4; 7 bases map to TRBD1. The sample taken for sequencing was peripheral blood. The receptor was derived from a woman aged 80 or over with active or convalescent COVID-19. The CDR3 nucleotides are TGTGCCAGCAGCCATAGGGACAGACTCGGAAACATTCAGTACTTC. This translates into CASSHRDRLGNIQYF.